Listed below are T cell receptor beta chains from one sample, sequenced in a study of cytomegalovirus exposure and HLA in healthy donors. Assay used: immunoSEQ multiplex PCR; TCRdb lists only in-frame clones, some missing. The sample has approximately 130,000 clones; approximately 78% are singletons. Material for sequencing was PBMCs. These receptors were obtained from a human donor in good health. The CDR3 runs from the conserved cysteine through the conserved F or W. The D gene is left open where the match is weak. Clone size is not always given. Where it is, it says once, few, many or a class for expanded clones.

>TRBJ2-7|TRBD2|NA|TRBV30
TGTGCCTGGAGTCGTAGCGGGAGGGCCTACGAGCAGTACTTC
CAWSRSGRAYEQYF
>TRBJ1-1|NA|NA|TRBV18
TGTGCCAGCTCACTCCAGGGAGGGGGGAACACTGAAGCTTTCTTT
CASSLQGGGNTEAFF
>TRBJ2-1|NA|few|TRBV28
TGTGCCAGCAGTGAAAGTAGGGGCTCCTACAATGAGCAGTTCTTC
CASSESRGSYNEQFF
>TRBJ2-5|TRBD2|few|TRBV28
TGTGCCAGCAGTCCACCGGGGGGGGGCATGGAGACCCAGTACTTC
CASSPPGGGMETQYF
>TRBJ2-7|NA|few|TRBV5-1
TGCGCCAGCAGCTTGAGTCAGGGTTATAGCTCCGAGCAGTACTTC
CASSLSQGYSSEQYF
>TRBJ1-4|NA|large|TRBV7-9
TGTGCCAGCAGCCGACACCGTAATGAAAAACTGTTTTTT
CASSRHRNEKLFF
>TRBJ2-1|TRBD1|once|TRBV5-4
TGTGCCAGCAGCCCTGGCCTGGGACAGGGGATTGATGAGCAGTTCTTC
CASSPGLGQGIDEQFF
>TRBJ2-7|TRBD1|NA|TRBV30
TGTGCCTGGAGTGTACGTGGACAGGGTGACTACGAGCAGTACTTC
CAWSVRGQGDYEQYF
>TRBJ2-7|TRBD1|once|TRBV7-2
TGTGCCAGCAGCCGGATATCTTGGGACAGCCTCTACGAGCAGTACTTC
CASSRISWDSLYEQYF
>TRBJ2-2|TRBD1|NA|TRBV27
TGTGCCAGCAGTACCCGACAGGGGAGGGGGGAGCTGTTTTTT
CASSTRQGRGELFF
>TRBJ2-7|NA|NA|TRBV18
TGTGCCAGCTCACCGCGGAGGGACGACGAGCAGTACTTC
CASSPRRDDEQYF
>TRBJ1-4|TRBD1|few|TRBV19
TGTGCCAGTAGTAAGGAGGACAGGCCGGGAAAACTGTTTTTT
CASSKEDRPGKLFF
>TRBJ1-2|NA|NA|TRBV16
TGTGCCAGCAGCCAATCGCCAGGGTATGGCTACACCTTC
CASSQSPGYGYTF